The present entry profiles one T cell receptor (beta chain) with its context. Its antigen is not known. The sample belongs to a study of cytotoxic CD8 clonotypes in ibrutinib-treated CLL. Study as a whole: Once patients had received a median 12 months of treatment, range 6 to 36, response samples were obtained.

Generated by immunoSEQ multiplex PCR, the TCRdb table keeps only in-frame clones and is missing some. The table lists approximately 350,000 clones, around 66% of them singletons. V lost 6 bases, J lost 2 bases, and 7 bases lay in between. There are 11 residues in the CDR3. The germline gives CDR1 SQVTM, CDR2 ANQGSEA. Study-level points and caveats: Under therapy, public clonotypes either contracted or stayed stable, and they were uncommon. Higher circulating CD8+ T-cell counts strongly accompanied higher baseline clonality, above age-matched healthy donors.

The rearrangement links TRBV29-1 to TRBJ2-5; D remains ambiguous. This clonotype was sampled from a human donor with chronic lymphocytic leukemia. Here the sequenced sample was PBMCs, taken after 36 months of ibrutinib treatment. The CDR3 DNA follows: TGCAGCGTCTGGATTCAAGAGACCCAGTACTTC. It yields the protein CSVWIQETQYF. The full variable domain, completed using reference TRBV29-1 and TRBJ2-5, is SAVISQKPSRDICQRGTSLTIQCQVDSQVTMMFWYRQQPGQSLTLIATANQGSEATYESGFVIDKFPISRPNLTFSTLTVSNMSPEDSSIYLCSVWIQETQYFGPGTRLLVL.